This T cell receptor (beta chain) was sequenced during a study of beta chain features in type 1 diabetes listed by TCRdb under 2018. About the study as a whole: Patients and healthy donors did not differ in mean age, gender distribution, total cell number or subset yield. A total of roughly 99,000,000 sorted cells were examined across all samples, and the number of cells per subset was strongly correlated with RNA yield. The study compared TCRB repertoires of sorted circulating CD4+ T cell subsets between recently diagnosed type 1 diabetes patients and matched healthy donors. Naive and central memory subsets were obtained from all 30 or so donors, but regulatory and stem cell-like memory subsets were isolated from only 8 patients and roughly 8 healthy donors. Beyond this particular receptor, the publication reports: PCR might favor shorter templates, but patient and control samples were amplified and corrected together, so any skew would affect both groups equally. Because small numbers of individuals were included in the HLA sub-analyses, any influence of HLA type on TCRB rearrangement was left unresolved. The naive, central memory and regulatory TCRB repertoires appeared to resemble one another more closely among patients than among healthy donors. At VDJ recombination sites, type 1 diabetes patients had fewer insertions and more deleted nucleotides, which implies abnormalities in thymic rearrangement. Because cDNA rather than genomic DNA was sequenced, highly expressing activated cells could have been over-represented, although no difference in activation and CD3 levels was found between groups. Type 1 diabetes patients showed a moderate but significant shortening of TCRB CDR3 length in all four CD4+ subsets.

From each donor, a single peripheral blood sample of about 110 mL on average was drawn into heparinised tubes. A BD FACSAria II was used to sort naive, central memory, regulatory and stem cell-like memory CD4+ T cells with a panel that included CD45RO, CCR7, CD25, CD127, CD95 and CD27. A purity above 98% was achieved for all sorted populations. Right away, PBMCs were isolated by Lymphoprep density gradient centrifugation and were stained directly, with no culture step. To minimize batch effects, samples were stained and sorted in pairs, one healthy donor with one patient per experiment. CDR1 and CDR2, per the germline V gene (reference sequence), are LNHNV and YYDKDF. The CDR3 covers 16 residues, taking in both the cysteine and the phenylalanine. The kept DNA is CDR3 alone, 48 bases in frame from the first base. The V end gives up 1 base and the J end 2 bases, leaving 4 bases in the junction not matched to a gene.

The entire amount of isolated RNA was reverse transcribed using the High Capacity cDNA Reverse Transcription Kit, so the sequenced TCRB transcripts were expressed ones. Naive, central memory and regulatory T cell samples underwent deep immunoSEQ sequencing, averaging roughly 3.4 million total reads per sample. Sorted cells were lysed in RLT buffer, and RNA was extracted using DNase-treated RNeasy Micro or Mini kits according to cell number. To prevent cross-contamination, each cell subset was processed individually, whereas patient and healthy donor samples were processed jointly. The immunoSEQ multiplex PCR was used to amplify TCRB sequences from cDNA, yielding 87-bp fragments that span the CDR3 region. The amplicons were sequenced using the Illumina HiSeq platform. As for the original processing: PCR bias was computationally corrected using synthetic template baselines, reads within Hamming distance 2 were collapsed, and singletons that could not be merged were discarded. Reads were aligned against IMGT so that V, D and J genes, CDR3 length and insertions or deletions at six rearrangement sites could be assigned. Within each subset, clonotype counts were normalized to sorted cell number, after which true diversity and Gini coefficients were computed with the tcR R package. The overlap coefficient, calculated on TCRB nucleotide sequences, was used to quantify repertoire sharing. The table comes from immuneACCESS by way of TCRdb, which keeps in-frame sequences with V and J called. Part of the clones is missing from these tables; in studies checked, under half for an unresolved V gene and the rest for unknown reasons. The V and J calls and clone size come from that table; D and trimming were worked out from the DNA. For this sample the table gives about 150,000 clones, of which roughly 9% were detected only once. The ten biggest clones cover roughly 0.7% of the sample.

About this clone itself: There is no known antigen for this receptor. No clone much larger than this one lies a single base away; base qualities are absent.

The sample taken for sequencing was central memory CD4+ T cells from blood. The source of this sequence is a woman between 25 and 40 years old with type 1 diabetes. The receptor chain draws on TRBV15 and TRBJ2-3; 9 central bases correspond to TRBD1. The nucleotides are TGTGCCACCAGCAGAGGGGGGACAGGGCACACAGATACGCAGTATTTT. Its coded protein is CATSRGGTGHTDTQYF.